The rows below give T cell receptor beta chains drawn from one sample of a study. In TCRdb, the 5' RACE reads were re-called with MiXCR into one record per CDR3 protein. The profile covers over 8,000 distinct CDR3 sequences, with about 65% appearing a single time and 4.3% taken by the ten largest. What was sequenced was tumor-infiltrating naive CD4+ T cells sorted from the breast tumor. The receptors stem from a female donor with breast cancer. The CDR3 runs from the conserved cysteine through the conserved F or W. D genes are given only for firm matches. Only some rows state a clone size, as once, few, many or a class for expanded clones.

TRBD1	TRBJ1-3	NA	TRBV9	CASSAATGGGNTIYF	TGTGCCAGCAGCGCCGCGACAGGGGGCGGAAACACCATATATTTT
NA	TRBJ1-1	NA	TRBV29-1	CSVLTETYPGTEAFF	TGCAGCGTATTGACAGAAACCTACCCGGGCACTGAAGCTTTCTTT
NA	TRBJ2-1	NA	TRBV5-1	CASSYRNPYNEQFF	TGCGCCAGCAGCTACAGAAACCCCTACAATGAGCAGTTCTTC
NA	TRBJ2-5	few	TRBV5-1	CASRTGHIETQYF	TGCGCCAGCCGAACGGGACATATTGAGACCCAGTACTTC
TRBD1	TRBJ2-3	NA	TRBV5-1	CASSSHAGGYEDTQYF	TGCGCCAGCAGCTCTCACGCAGGGGGCTATGAAGATACGCAGTATTTT
NA	TRBJ2-7	large	TRBV20-1	CSARAPSKNEQYF	TGCAGTGCTAGAGCCCCCTCGAAGAACGAGCAGTACTTC
NA	TRBJ2-1	NA	TRBV11-3	CASSFGSQVGEQFF	TGTGCCAGCAGCTTCGGGTCCCAGGTTGGTGAGCAGTTCTTC
NA	TRBJ1-2	once	TRBV20-1	CTPAGDYGYTF	TGCACCCCCGCGGGGGACTATGGCTACACCTTC
NA	TRBJ1-2	NA	TRBV29-1	CSVAQVRTSNYGYTF	TGCAGCGTTGCCCAAGTGAGAACAAGTAACTATGGCTACACCTTC
NA	TRBJ2-3	NA	TRBV28	CASSSTTRRYGDTQYF	TGTGCCAGCAGTTCGACCACTAGGAGGTATGGAGATACGCAGTATTTT
NA	TRBJ2-1	NA	TRBV4-1	CASSQKTGRLYNEQFF	TGCGCCAGCAGCCAAAAAACAGGGAGGCTCTACAATGAGCAGTTCTTC
NA	TRBJ1-2	NA	TRBV7-2	CASSSPADYYGYTF	TGTGCCAGCAGCTCCCCCGCCGACTACTATGGCTACACCTTC
TRBD1	TRBJ1-5	NA	TRBV4-2	CASSHQGERINQPQHF	TGTGCCAGCAGCCACCAGGGGGAAAGGATCAATCAGCCCCAGCATTTT
TRBD2	TRBJ2-7	NA	TRBV20-1	CSAKPFRGGYEQYF	TGCAGTGCTAAACCCTTCCGGGGAGGGTACGAGCAGTACTTC
NA	TRBJ1-1	NA	TRBV6-5	CASSYVQNTEALF	TGTGCCAGCAGTTACGTCCAGAACACTGAAGCTCTCTTT
TRBD1	TRBJ2-1	NA	TRBV11-1	CASSLVLQGAYNEQFF	TGTGCCAGCAGCTTAGTGTTGCAGGGGGCCTACAATGAGCAGTTCTTC
NA	TRBJ2-5	few	TRBV10-2	CASSELIGETQYF	TGCGCCAGCAGTGAGTTGATTGGTGAGACCCAGTACTTC
NA	TRBJ1-2	NA	TRBV10-3	CAISVTGSNYGYTF	TGTGCCATCAGTGTGACGGGGTCCAACTATGGCTACACCTTC
NA	TRBJ1-5	NA	TRBV20-1	CSARDMGREYQPQHF	TGCAGTGCTAGAGATATGGGCAGGGAGTATCAGCCCCAGCATTTT
NA	TRBJ2-7	once	TRBV5-1	CASSSSELYEQYF	TGCGCCAGCAGCTCCTCGGAACTATACGAGCAGTACTTC
NA	TRBJ1-4	NA	TRBV28	CASREGRYNEKLFF	TGTGCCAGCAGAGAAGGACGGTATAATGAAAAACTGTTTTTT
NA	TRBJ2-7	NA	TRBV20-1	CSARDLGQGFYEQYF	TGCAGTGCTAGAGACCTTGGGCAGGGGTTTTACGAGCAGTACTTC
NA	TRBJ2-5	once	TRBV20-1	CSASSTFQETQYF	TGCAGTGCTAGTAGTACCTTCCAAGAGACCCAGTACTTC
NA	TRBJ1-1	NA	TRBV12-3/TRBV12-4	CASRVGQQNTEAFF	TGTGCCAGCAGGGTGGGACAACAAAACACTGAAGCTTTCTTT
TRBD1	TRBJ2-3	NA	TRBV15	CATSRPAQGARTDTQYF	TGTGCCACCAGCAGACCCGCACAGGGGGCCCGCACAGATACGCAGTATTTT
NA	TRBJ2-5	NA	TRBV5-1	CASSSGQARGLQETQYF	TGCGCCAGCAGCTCAGGACAGGCCCGGGGGCTACAAGAGACCCAGTACTTC
NA	TRBJ2-5	NA	TRBV7-7	CASSSGASRETQYF	TGTGCTAGCAGCTCAGGGGCTAGCAGGGAGACCCAGTACTTC
TRBD1	TRBJ1-3	NA	TRBV12-3/TRBV12-4	CASTDGTGQTNTIYF	TGTGCCAGCACCGATGGGACAGGCCAGACAAACACCATATATTTT
NA	TRBJ1-5	once	TRBV7-2	CASSVTSGVGGSNQPQHF	TGTGCCAGCAGCGTCACATCAGGCGTCGGGGGTAGCAATCAGCCCCAGCATTTT
NA	TRBJ1-2	NA	TRBV28	CASQRPPSYGYTF	TGTGCCAGCCAGAGACCGCCGAGTTATGGCTACACCTTC
TRBD2	TRBJ2-1	NA	TRBV12-3/TRBV12-4	CASSFISGGNEQFF	TGTGCCAGCAGTTTCATCTCCGGGGGGAATGAGCAGTTCTTC
TRBD2	TRBJ2-7	NA	TRBV11-2	CASSLGASGGYEQYF	TGTGCCAGCAGCTTAGGCGCTAGCGGTGGCTACGAGCAGTACTTC
TRBD2	TRBJ2-1	NA	TRBV7-3	CASSILPLAGGYNEQFF	TGTGCCAGCAGCATATTACCGCTGGCGGGAGGGTACAATGAGCAGTTCTTC
NA	TRBJ2-6	once	TRBV12-2	CASRLAHLGIGANVLTF	TGTGCAAGTCGCTTAGCCCACCTGGGGATCGGGGCCAACGTCCTGACTTTC
NA	TRBJ2-5	few	TRBV5-1	CASSLAQGRETQYF	TGCGCCAGCAGCTTGGCGCAGGGCCGGGAGACCCAGTACTTC
TRBD1	TRBJ1-5	NA	TRBV20-1	CSAIYRDRFYQPQHF	TGCAGTGCTATCTACCGGGACAGGTTCTATCAGCCCCAGCATTTT
NA	TRBJ2-1	NA	TRBV7-2	CASRRLQGRIYNEQFF	TGTGCCAGCAGAAGATTACAGGGAAGAATTTACAATGAGCAGTTCTTC
NA	TRBJ1-1	NA	TRBV12-3/TRBV12-4	CASSLRGGMNTEAFF	TGTGCCAGCAGCCTACGCGGGGGTATGAACACTGAAGCTTTCTTT
TRBD2	TRBJ2-3	NA	TRBV7-3	CASSYSAGGTDTQYF	TGTGCCAGCAGCTATTCAGCGGGAGGGACAGATACGCAGTATTTT
TRBD2	TRBJ2-7	NA	TRBV19	CASSIGLADGEQYF	TGTGCCAGTAGTATCGGTCTAGCGGACGGTGAGCAGTACTTC
TRBD1	TRBJ2-5	NA	TRBV20-1	CSAGTERNQYF	TGCAGCGCCGGGACAGAGAGGAACCAGTACTTC
NA	TRBJ2-1	NA	TRBV2	CASRWGPYNEQFF	TGTGCCAGCAGGTGGGGCCCGTACAATGAGCAGTTCTTC
TRBD1	TRBJ2-7	NA	TRBV5-6	CASSLGFGTVAEQYF	TGTGCCAGCAGCTTGGGGTTCGGGACAGTCGCCGAGCAGTACTTC
NA	TRBJ1-4	few	TRBV7-7	CASSPTGAKGEKLFF	TGTGCTAGCAGCCCCACGGGGGCGAAGGGGGAAAAACTGTTTTTT
TRBD1	TRBJ2-1	NA	TRBV5-1	CASSSGTGGFNEQFF	TGCGCCAGCAGCTCCGGGACAGGGGGCTTCAATGAGCAGTTCTTC
NA	TRBJ2-2	NA	TRBV7-7	CASSLTGYTGELFF	TGTGCTAGCAGCTTAACGGGTTACACCGGGGAGCTGTTTTTT
TRBD2	TRBJ2-3	NA	TRBV5-1	CASNGGLYPDTQYF	TGCGCCAGCAATGGGGGACTATACCCAGATACGCAGTATTTT
NA	TRBJ1-6	NA	TRBV5-1	CASSQDEPGSPLHF	TGCGCCAGCAGCCAGGACGAGCCGGGTTCACCCCTCCACTTT
NA	TRBJ2-1	NA	TRBV20-1	CSARDGRRPQGNEQFF	TGCAGTGCTAGAGATGGTCGGAGACCCCAGGGAAATGAGCAGTTCTTC
NA	TRBJ1-1	NA	TRBV6-5	CASSDRGRGTEAFF	TGTGCCAGCAGTGATAGGGGGAGGGGCACTGAAGCTTTCTTT
TRBD2	TRBJ2-1	NA	TRBV20-1	CSASRLAGPLNEQFF	TGCAGTGCTAGCCGGCTAGCGGGCCCTCTTAATGAGCAGTTCTTC
NA	TRBJ2-1	few	TRBV12-3/TRBV12-4	CASSLASSNEQFF	TGTGCCAGCAGTTTAGCGAGCTCCAATGAGCAGTTCTTC
NA	TRBJ2-1	few	TRBV20-1	CSAPGGPRVLNNEQFF	TGCAGTGCTCCCGGGGGGCCACGAGTCCTCAACAATGAGCAGTTCTTC
NA	TRBJ2-7	NA	TRBV5-1	CASSLDRFDEQYF	TGCGCCAGCAGCTTGGACAGGTTCGACGAGCAGTACTTC